The 5 T cell receptor beta chains in this list originate from one sample, sequenced in a study of T cells in Graves' hyperthyroidism and ophthalmopathy (dated 2019 in TCRdb). The library came from multiplex PCR. The sequencer was an Illumina HiSeq 2000. The TCR beta CDR3 regions were amplified from the RNA transcripts. The first round of RT-PCR for the TCR CDR3 was performed with the HTBI primer set and the Qiagen OneStep RT-PCR kit. TCRdb took the public reads, trimmed them with fastp at Q25, ran MiXCR for clone calling and kept in-frame beta chains. Each CDR3 protein gets just one entry, which takes the most common genes and DNA from the rows behind it. The sample includes under 400,000 distinct CDR3 sequences, with about a sixth observed a single time. In total, the top ten clones hold about a quarter of the sample. Sequenced input: blood. These receptors came from a woman aged 18-35 years with Graves' hyperthyroidism that later progressed to Graves' ophthalmopathy.

V gene TRBV20-1 combines with J gene TRBJ2-7; maybe TRBD2 (5 bases). The CDR3 runs to 12 residues. Trimming took 7 bases from V and 4 from J, leaving 14 bases between them. CDR1 DFQATT and CDR2 SNEGSKA come from the germline V gene (reference sequence). The CDR3 nucleotides read TGCAGTGTAGAGGGAGTTCTTTACGAGCAGTACTTC. Translation gives CSVEGVLYEQYF.

This chain joins TRBV6-1 and TRBJ2-7; 14 bases line up with TRBD2. Germline trimming cut 7 bases from V and 4 bases from J; bases unmatched to any gene: 12. The CDR3 is 17 amino acids. CDR1 and CDR2 from the germline V gene are MNHNS and SASEGT. The CDR3 nucleotides are TGTGCCAGCACCCCCCCGGGACTAGCGGGAGACGTATACGAGCAGTACTTC. Translated, it gives CASTPPGLAGDVYEQYF.

This clonotype came up a few times. The chain recombines TRBV24-1 with TRBJ2-1; D is unresolved. Germline CDR1 and CDR2: KGHDR and SFDVKD. The germline V and J ends were trimmed by 2 bases and 6 bases, with 7 bases remaining between them. This CDR3 comprises 13 residues. The DNA for the CDR3 is TGTGCCACCAGTGATTCAGAGATCAATGAGCAGTTCTTC. Protein sequence: CATSDSEINEQFF.

This clonotype came up many times. The V gene is TRBV12-5, the J gene TRBJ2-3; D possibly uses TRBD1 or TRBD2 (5 bases each). There are 19 residues in the CDR3. Looked up from germline, CDR1 is LGHNT and CDR2 is FRNRAP. With 3 bases removed from V and 1 base from J, the gap between germline ends came to 23 bases. The CDR3 nucleotides read TGTGCTAGTGGTTTCTCCTCCCTCGGGCGTCGGGGCGGCACAGATACGCAGTATTTT. The encoded protein is CASGFSSLGRRGGTDTQYF.

Remarks on this clonotype: Given a much more abundant clone one base away, this may be a read error. CDR3 protein: CASSLHYGNTIYF. The CDR3 DNA sequence: TGTGCCAGCAGCTTACACTATGGAAACACCATATATTTT. The chain carries TRBV7-3 and TRBJ1-3; unclear D gene. The germline V gene encodes CDR1 SGHTA and CDR2 FQGTGA. The V end was cut by 2 bases, the J end by 3 bases, with 5 bases between. CDR3 length equals 13 residues. Full variable domain (missing parts from reference TRBV7-3 and TRBJ1-3): GAGVSQTPSNKVTEKGKYVELRCDPISGHTALYWYRQSLGQGPEFLIYFQGTGAADDSGLPNDRFFAVRPEGSVSTLKIQRTERGDSAVYLCASSLHYGNTIYFGEGSWLTVV.